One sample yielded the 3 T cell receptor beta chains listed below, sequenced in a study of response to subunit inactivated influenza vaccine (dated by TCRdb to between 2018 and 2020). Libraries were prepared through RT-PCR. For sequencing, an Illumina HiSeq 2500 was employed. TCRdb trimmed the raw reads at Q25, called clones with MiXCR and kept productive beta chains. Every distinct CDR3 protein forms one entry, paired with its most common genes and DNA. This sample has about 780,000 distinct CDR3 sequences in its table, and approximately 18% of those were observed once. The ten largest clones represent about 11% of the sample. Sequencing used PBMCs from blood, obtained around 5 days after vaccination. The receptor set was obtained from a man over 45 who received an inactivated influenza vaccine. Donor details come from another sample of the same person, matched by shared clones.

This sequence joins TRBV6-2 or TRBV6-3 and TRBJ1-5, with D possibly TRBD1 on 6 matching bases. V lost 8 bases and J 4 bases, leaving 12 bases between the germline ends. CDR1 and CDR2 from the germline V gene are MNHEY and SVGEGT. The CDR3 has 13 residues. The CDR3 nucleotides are TGTGCCAGCGGTGGACAGTTTAATCAGCCCCAGCATTTT. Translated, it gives CASGGQFNQPQHF.

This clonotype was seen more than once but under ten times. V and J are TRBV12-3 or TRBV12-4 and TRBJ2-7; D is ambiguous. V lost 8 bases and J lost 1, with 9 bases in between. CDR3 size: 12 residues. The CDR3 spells CASGKMSYEQYF. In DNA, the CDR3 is TGTGCCAGCGGTAAGATGTCCTACGAGCAGTACTTC.

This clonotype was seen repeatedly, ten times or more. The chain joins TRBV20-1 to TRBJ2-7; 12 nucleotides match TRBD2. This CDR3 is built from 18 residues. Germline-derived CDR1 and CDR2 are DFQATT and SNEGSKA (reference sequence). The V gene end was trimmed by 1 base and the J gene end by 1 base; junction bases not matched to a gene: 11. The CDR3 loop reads CSARARTSGNDRSYEQYF. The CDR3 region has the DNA TGCAGTGCTAGAGCTCGGACTAGCGGGAACGACCGTTCCTACGAGCAGTACTTC.